Shown below are 26 T cell receptor delta chains from a single sample sequenced in a study of gamma-delta chains in newborns, infants, children. TCRdb made new clone calls on the reads using CATT. The top ten hold approximately 6.6% of the sample, which has a few thousand delta-chain clones, 5.2% seen once. Source material: blood. The source is a child who was a newborn, infant or young child, either healthy, febrile or measles-vaccinated (not recorded which).

Notes on this clone: A much more abundant neighbour one base away suggests this may be a read error. This specimen includes other DNA sequences encoding the same CDR3. The chain employs TRDV2 and TRDJ3; 11 nucleotides align to TRDD3. Germline V gene lookup returns CDR1 GEAIGNYY and CDR2 EKD. The V and J ends lost 0 bases and 0 bases, in that order; junction bases with no gene match: 0. The CDR3 is 18 residues long. The CDR3 DNA follows: TGTGCCTGTGACACCCTGGGGGATACCTCCTGGGACACCCGACAGATGTTTTTC. This encodes CACDTLGDTSWDTRQMFF.

V usage is TRDV1 and J usage is TRDJ1; TRDD3 aligns across 9 bases. Germline CDR1 reads TSWWSYY; CDR2 reads QGS. The CDR3 consists of 18 residues. Trimming removed 0 bases from V and 0 bases from J; junction bases left unmatched: 8. The CDR3 DNA reads as TGTGCTCTTGGGGAACTTCTACTGGGGGACCCGTACACCGATAAACTCATCTTT. It yields the protein CALGELLLGDPYTDKLIF.

The J gene is TRDJ1, the V gene TRDV1; 12 positions match TRDD3. Germline CDR1 reads TSWWSYY; CDR2 reads QGS. V gave up 6 bases and J gave up 5 bases; unmatched junction bases: 22. The CDR3 is made up of 20 amino acids. The chain's CDR3 is CALGPIPLLYWGILADKLIF. The CDR3 DNA reads as TGTGCTCTTGGCCCCATTCCCCTACTCTACTGGGGGATACTTGCTGATAAACTCATCTTT.

This clone appeared a few times. Other DNA sequences in the sample encode the same CDR3. The V call is TRDV2, the J call TRDJ3, with 8 positions matching TRDD3. The CDR3 is made up of 19 amino acids. Germline lookup yields CDR1 GEAIGNYY and CDR2 EKD. V gave up 1 base and J gave up 0 bases; unmatched junction bases: 7. The CDR3 sequence is CACDTAGGQSSWDTRQMFF. For the CDR3, the DNA is TGTGCCTGTGACACGGCTGGGGGACAGAGCTCCTGGGACACCCGACAGATGTTTTTC.

V usage is TRDV2 and J usage is TRDJ1; the D is unclear. The CDR3 spans 15 residues. Germline V gene lookup returns CDR1 GEAIGNYY and CDR2 EKD. V dropped 2 bases and J dropped 3 bases, with 15 bases sitting between them. CDR3 DNA sequence: TGTGCCTGTGACAAGGTTGGTGGGCGCGCCGATAAACTCATCTTT. Translating gives CACDKVGGRADKLIF.

Of note for this clone: Other DNA sequences in the same sample also yield this CDR3. The CDR3 DNA reads as TGTGCTCTTGGGGACTCACCCTACGATTGGCTCTATCACCTAAACACCGATAAACTCATCTTT. This gives the protein CALGDSPYDWLYHLNTDKLIF. J is TRDJ1 and V is TRDV1, with D possibly matching TRDD2 (5 bases). The germline gives CDR1 TSWWSYY, CDR2 QGS. The CDR3 runs 21 residues. V was clipped by 3 bases and J by 0 bases, with 29 bases between them.

This clone was seen only a few times. It is likely a read error: a sequence one base away is far more abundant. V and J are TRDV2 and TRDJ3; TRDD3 agrees at 13 bases. The trim removed 0 bases at V and 2 bases at J, leaving 12 bases unmatched. Germline-derived CDR1 and CDR2 are GEAIGNYY and EKD. CDR3 length: 22 residues. This CDR3 reads CACDTVLGDTRLSPWDTRQMFF. The CDR3 nucleotides read TGTGCCTGTGACACCGTACTGGGGGATACGCGTCTGAGCCCCTGGGACACCCGACAGATGTTTTTC.

This clone is medium-sized. The chain couples TRDV1 to TRDJ1; no clear D. The CDR3 totals 14 residues. V lost 0 bases, J lost 2 bases, and 7 bases lay in between. Looked up from germline, CDR1 is TSWWSYY and CDR2 is QGS. The DNA for the CDR3 is TGTGCTCTTGGGGAACTCAATACAACCGATAAACTCATCTTT. It codes for CALGELNTTDKLIF.

About this clone itself: Being one base from a much bigger clone, this may be a read error. Other DNA sequences in the same sample also yield this CDR3. The rearrangement uses TRDV2 and TRDJ3; 11 nucleotides align to TRDD3. The CDR3 runs to 18 residues. V gave up 3 bases and J gave up 0 bases; unmatched junction bases: 3. CDR1 GEAIGNYY and CDR2 EKD come from the germline V gene. In nucleotides, the CDR3 is TGTGCCTGTGACGTACTGGGGGATATCTCCTGGGACACCCGACAGATGTTTTTC. It is translated as CACDVLGDISWDTRQMFF.

This clone qualifies as medium-sized. This chain joins TRDV2 and TRDJ1; 7 nucleotides line up with TRDD3. From germline, CDR1 is GEAIGNYY and CDR2 EKD. The CDR3 runs to 16 residues. Unmatched junction bases numbered 17, after V lost 5 bases and J lost 6 bases. The CDR3 loop is CACVIPDGYAGYKLIF. The CDR3 coding sequence is TGTGCCTGTGTCATACCGGACGGATACGCGGGGTATAAACTCATCTTT.

Note on this clone: No DNA is shown, since the ends of the CDR3 on it are uncertain; the CDR3 is the one TCRdb lists. The same CDR3 can be traced to other DNA sequences in this sample. The chain recombines TRDV2 with TRDJ2; the table names TRDD3, a call not compared with the DNA. Germline V gene lookup returns CDR1 GEAIGNYY and CDR2 EKD. The CDR3 has 16 residues if both end residues are counted. The CDR3: CACDLVGTGATAQLFF.

The chain is built from TRDV2 and TRDJ3; 9 bases agree with TRDD3. Trimming took 1 base from V and 0 from J; bases not matched to a gene: 15. Germline V lookup: CDR1 GEAIGNYY, CDR2 EKD. CDR3 length: 22 amino acids. Written as DNA, the CDR3 is TGTGCCTGTGACACGGGAACCGGGGGGATACACCCAAGCTCCTGGGACACCCGACAGATGTTTTTC. It yields the protein CACDTGTGGIHPSSWDTRQMFF.

In this sample, this clone is medium-sized (0.01 to 0.1%). Other nucleotide sequences from this sample produce the same CDR3. The chain recombines TRDV2 with TRDJ3, with a weak D call TRDD3 (6 bases). Germline V gives CDR1 GEAIGNYY, CDR2 EKD. This CDR3 contains 19 residues. Trimming removed 3 bases at V and 0 bases at J, with 17 bases between. CDR3 DNA: TGTGCCTGTGACCCCTCGGGGGGACCAAGCTCCTGGGACACCCGACAGATGTTTTTC. This codes for CACDPSGGPSSWDTRQMFF.

Details on this clone: The sample has other DNA sequences that encode this CDR3 too. The rearrangement joins TRDV2 to TRDJ1; D is undetermined. Germline V gene sequence: CDR1 GEAIGNYY, CDR2 EKD. The CDR3 extends over 14 amino acids. V lost 3 bases, J lost 2 bases, and 12 bases lay in between. This CDR3 reads CACDPVSSTDKLIF. In nucleotides, the CDR3 is TGTGCCTGTGACCCCGTCTCTTCGACCGATAAACTCATCTTT.

This rearrangement joins TRDV2 to TRDJ3; D gene uncertain. With 0 bases removed from V and 0 bases from J, the gap between germline ends came to 11 bases. The CDR3 covers 18 residues. CDR1 and CDR2 from the germline V gene are GEAIGNYY and EKD. The CDR3 coding sequence is TGTGCCTGTGACACCGTGGATTCGGGCTCCTGGGACACCCGACAGATGTTTTTC. Translated: CACDTVDSGSWDTRQMFF.

In this sample, this clone turned up a few times. The gene calls are TRDV2 and TRDJ3; 8 bases are a match to TRDD3. The CDR3 consists of 20 residues. Germline assignment: CDR1 GEAIGNYY and CDR2 EKD. Trimming removed 0 bases from V and 0 bases from J; junction bases left unmatched: 9. In DNA form, the CDR3 reads TGTGCCTGTGACACCGGGTCTACTGGGGGCCCCTCCTGGGACACCCGACAGATGTTTTTC. Protein: CACDTGSTGGPSWDTRQMFF.

This clone qualifies as medium-sized. Here the CDR3 reads CACDTVLGLSSWDTRQMFF. The CDR3 DNA is TGTGCCTGTGACACGGTACTGGGGTTAAGCTCCTGGGACACCCGACAGATGTTTTTC. The gene calls are TRDV2 and TRDJ3, with 7 bases matching TRDD3. CDR1 is GEAIGNYY, CDR2 EKD, per germline. V gave up 1 base and J gave up 0 bases; unmatched junction bases: 8. CDR3 length equals 19 residues.

Comment on this clone: Given a much more abundant clone one base away, this may be a read error. Other DNA sequences in the sample encode the same CDR3. J is TRDJ1 and V is TRDV2; 12 bases are a match to TRDD3. Germline trimming cut 0 bases from V and 2 bases from J; bases unmatched to any gene: 18. CDR3 length: 21 amino acids. Germline CDR1 GEAIGNYY, CDR2 EKD. DNA of the CDR3: TGTGCCTGTGACACCGTAGCAACTGGGGGATACTCAAATCCGGCTACCGATAAACTCATCTTT. This encodes CACDTVATGGYSNPATDKLIF.

Comments on this clone: A far larger clone is one base from this, pointing to a likely read error. The identical CDR3 is also encoded by other nucleotide sequences in the sample. The chain recombines TRDV2 with TRDJ3, with 11 positions matching TRDD3. This CDR3 spans 18 amino acids. CDR1 and CDR2 from the germline V gene are GEAIGNYY and EKD. With V trimmed by 1 base and J by 4 bases, 5 bases remained unmatched. The CDR3 here is CACDTGGYGSWDTRQMFF. In nucleotides, the CDR3 is TGTGCCTGTGACACTGGGGGATACGGCTCATGGGACACCCGACAGATGTTTTTC.

This clone was found a few times. TCRdb's protein, taken from a much larger clone, differs from this DNA's translation at residue 4, likely owing to a read error; the protein displayed comes from the DNA. The chain joins TRDV2 to TRDJ3; 11 bases match TRDD3. CDR1 and CDR2 from the germline V gene are GEAIGNYY and EKD. This CDR3 has 18 amino acids. CDR3 bases: TGTGCCTGTGGCACCGTACTGGGGGATACCTGGGACACCCGACAGATGTTTTTC. Amino acid sequence: CACGTVLGDTWDTRQMFF.

By sample share, this clone is medium-sized. This chain links TRDV2 with TRDJ3; 7 bases line up with TRDD3. With 0 bases clipped from V and 0 bases from J, the junction kept 4 bases outside the gene matches. The CDR3 is 18 residues long. The V gene's germline CDR1 is GEAIGNYY and CDR2 EKD. For the CDR3, the DNA is TGTGCCTGTGACACCGTCTGGGGATACTCCTGGGACACCCGACAGATGTTTTTC. Its protein product is CACDTVWGYSWDTRQMFF.

With respect to this clone: The junction shows a germline mismatch at one end, possibly a read error. The CDR3 region is CACDPPFTGGVSSWDTRQMFF. The CDR3 DNA reads as TGCGCCTGTGACCCTCCCTTTACTGGGGGAGTTAGCTCCTGGGACACCCGACAGATGTTTTTC. This chain uses TRDV2 with TRDJ3; TRDD3 agrees at 9 bases. The J gene was missing in TCRdb and was found by matching the end of the DNA to germline. Germline V gene lookup returns CDR1 GEAIGNYY and CDR2 EKD. This CDR3 region has 21 residues.

The gene calls are TRDV2 and TRDJ1; TRDD3 agrees at 12 bases. Germline V CDR1 and CDR2: GEAIGNYY, EKD. The V gene end was trimmed by 4 bases and the J gene end by 3 bases; junction bases not matched to a gene: 11. The CDR3 has 17 amino acids. Here the CDR3 reads CACDAMVLGDTSDKLIF. CDR3 coding DNA: TGTGCCTGTGATGCGATGGTACTGGGGGATACTTCCGATAAACTCATCTTT.

The chain couples TRDV2 to TRDJ1; tentative D call: TRDD3 (5 bases). V was clipped by 3 bases and J by 1 base, with 11 bases between them. CDR1 GEAIGNYY and CDR2 EKD come from the germline V gene. This CDR3 contains 14 residues. For the CDR3, the DNA is TGTGCCTGTGACTCACTGGCGCCCACCGATAAACTCATCTTT. Residues: CACDSLAPTDKLIF.

This clone occurred a few times. J is TRDJ3 and V is TRDV2; no reliable D call. The CDR3 runs 18 residues. V shed 0 bases and J shed 0 bases, with 11 bases lying between them. Germline CDR1 and CDR2: GEAIGNYY and EKD. DNA for the CDR3: TGTGCCTGTGACACCGCGTACGGGAGCTCCTGGGACACCCGACAGATGTTTTTC. Its translation is CACDTAYGSSWDTRQMFF.

There are a few counts of this clone. The rearrangement uses TRDV2 and TRDJ3; 8 nucleotides agree with TRDD3. The CDR3 is 18 residues long. Germline V gene data show CDR1 as GEAIGNYY and CDR2 as EKD. Unmatched junction bases numbered 6, after V lost 3 bases and J lost 0 bases. The CDR3 DNA follows: TGTGCCTGTGACCGGGCTGGGGGACGCTCCTGGGACACCCGACAGATGTTTTTC. This encodes CACDRAGGRSWDTRQMFF.